This T cell receptor (beta chain) is from a study of cytomegalovirus exposure and HLA in healthy donors. Study-level findings and limits: As a later analysis revealed, the rate of TCR association differed by HLA locus, with DRB1 most and HLA-C fewest.

PCR amplification relied on 60 Vbeta primers (plus 13 Jbeta primers). Assay used: immunoSEQ multiplex PCR; TCRdb lists only in-frame clones, some missing. The sample consists of over 200,000 clones, 82% of them appearing once. In regard to this clone: What it binds is not known.

This CDR3 is built from 14 residues. Trimming removed 5 bases from V and 3 bases from J; junction bases left unmatched: 4. The germline gives CDR1 LNHDA, CDR2 SQIVND (reference sequence). This TCR was recovered from a man between 35 and 55 years old in good health and CMV-seropositive. Material: PBMCs. The chain has TRBV19 and TRBJ1-3; TRBD1 aligns across 7 bases. For the CDR3, the DNA is TGTGCCAGTAGTGCACAGGGGTTTGGAAACACCATATATTTT. The encoded protein is CASSAQGFGNTIYF.